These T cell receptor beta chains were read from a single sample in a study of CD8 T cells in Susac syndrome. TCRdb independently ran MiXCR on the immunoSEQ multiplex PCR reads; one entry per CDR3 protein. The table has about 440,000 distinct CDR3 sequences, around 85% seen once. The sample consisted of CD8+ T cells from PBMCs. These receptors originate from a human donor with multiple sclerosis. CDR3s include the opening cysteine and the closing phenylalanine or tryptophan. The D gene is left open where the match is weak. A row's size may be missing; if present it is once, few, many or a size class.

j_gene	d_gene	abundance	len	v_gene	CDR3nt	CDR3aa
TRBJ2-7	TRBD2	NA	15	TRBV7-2	TGTGCCAGCAGCGTTCCGGGACTAGCGGGCTACGAGCAGTACTTC	CASSVPGLAGYEQYF
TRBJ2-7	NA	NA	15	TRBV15	TGTGCCACCAGCAGAGATCTAGGACAGCCCTACGAGCAGTACTTC	CATSRDLGQPYEQYF
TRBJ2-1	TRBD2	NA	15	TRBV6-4	TGTGCCAGCAGTGGACTAGCGGGAGTTGTCAATGAGCAGTTCTTC	CASSGLAGVVNEQFF
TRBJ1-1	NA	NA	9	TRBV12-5	TGTGCTAGTGGTTTGGGAGCTTTCTTT	CASGLGAFF
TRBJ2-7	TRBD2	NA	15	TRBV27	TGTGCCAGCAGCCCTAGCGGGATCTCCTCCTACGAGCAGTACTTC	CASSPSGISSYEQYF
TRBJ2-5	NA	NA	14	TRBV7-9	TGTGCCAGCAGCCCCACTAAGTTCAAAGAGACCCAGTACTTC	CASSPTKFKETQYF
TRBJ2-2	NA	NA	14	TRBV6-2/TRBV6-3	TGTGCCAGCAGTTACGGTCCCCCCACCGGGGAGCTGTTTTTT	CASSYGPPTGELFF
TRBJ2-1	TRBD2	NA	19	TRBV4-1	TGCGCCAGCAGCCAAGAGGGTGCTAGCGGGGGGGCTCCTGACAATGAGCAGTTCTTC	CASSQEGASGGAPDNEQFF
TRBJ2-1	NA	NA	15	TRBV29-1	TGCAGCGTTGAATTTGAAACCCTCTCCTACAATGAGCAGTTCTTC	CSVEFETLSYNEQFF
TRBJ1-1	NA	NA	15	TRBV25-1	TGTGCCAGCAGTGAATTGTTAGGCCGCTCCACTGAAGCTTTCTTT	CASSELLGRSTEAFF
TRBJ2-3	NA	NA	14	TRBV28	TGTGCCAGCAGTTTATTTCTGGATACAGATACGCAGTATTTT	CASSLFLDTDTQYF
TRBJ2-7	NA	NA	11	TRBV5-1	TGCGCCAGCAGCGGGAATTTAGAGCAGTACTTC	CASSGNLEQYF
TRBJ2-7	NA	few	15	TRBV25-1	TGTGCCAGCAGTGACTTCGAGGCCGGAGACTACGAGCAGTACTTC	CASSDFEAGDYEQYF
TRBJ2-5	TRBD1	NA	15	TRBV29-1	TGCAGCGTTGAAGAATGGGACAGAAAGAAAGAGACCCAGTACTTC	CSVEEWDRKKETQYF
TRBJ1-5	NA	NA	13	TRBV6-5	TGTGCCAGCAGTTTCGGACAGTCTCAGCCCCAGCATTTT	CASSFGQSQPQHF
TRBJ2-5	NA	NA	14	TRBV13	TGTGCCAGCAGCCACCAGACAGAGCAAGAGACCCAGTACTTC	CASSHQTEQETQYF
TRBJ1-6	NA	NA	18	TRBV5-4	TGTGCCAGCAGCTTGGGCGCCCGGGTCTTGTCCTATAATTCACCCCTCCACTTT	CASSLGARVLSYNSPLHF
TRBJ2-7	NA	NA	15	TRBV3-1	TGTGCCAGCAGCCAAGATCATGACGGGTACTACGAGCAGTACTTC	CASSQDHDGYYEQYF
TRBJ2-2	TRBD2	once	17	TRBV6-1	TGTGCCAGCAGCCCCATACCCGGACTAGCTGGGACCGGGGAGCTGTTTTTT	CASSPIPGLAGTGELFF
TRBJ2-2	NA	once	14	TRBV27	TGTGCCAGCAGCCTTCCCGGGGGCACCGGGGAGCTGTTTTTT	CASSLPGGTGELFF
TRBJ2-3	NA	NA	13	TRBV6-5	TGTGCCAGCAGCCCCGGGACCGCAGATACGCAGTATTTT	CASSPGTADTQYF
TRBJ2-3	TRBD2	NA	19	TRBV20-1	TGCAGTGCTAGAGATTTGGCTAGCGGGAGCCCGCCGTTTATGGATACGCAGTATTTT	CSARDLASGSPPFMDTQYF
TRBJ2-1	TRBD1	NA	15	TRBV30	TGTGCCTGGGGAGGGGGGACAGGGCTTATTGATGAGCAGTTCTTC	CAWGGGTGLIDEQFF
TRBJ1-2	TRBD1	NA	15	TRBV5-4	TGTGCCAGCAGCATCCGGACAGGGGGCACGGATGGCTACACCTTC	CASSIRTGGTDGYTF
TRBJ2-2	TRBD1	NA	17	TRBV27	TGTGCCAGCAGTTTATCGGGACAGGGAAAAGACACCGGGGAGCTGTTTTTT	CASSLSGQGKDTGELFF
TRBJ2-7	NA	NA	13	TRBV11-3	TGTGCCAGCAGCTTAGCCCCCTACTACGAGCAGTACTTC	CASSLAPYYEQYF
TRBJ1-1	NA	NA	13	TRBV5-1	TGCGCCAGCAGGGATTGGTGGAACATTGAAGCTTTCTTT	CASRDWWNIEAFF
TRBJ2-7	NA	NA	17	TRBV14	TGTGCCAGCAGCCAAAACGACGGACCCGGAGGGTCCTACGAGCAGTACTTC	CASSQNDGPGGSYEQYF
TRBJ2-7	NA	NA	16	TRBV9	TGTGCCAGCAGCGAAAGGGGGGAGGGCCCTCAGGACGAGCAGTACTTC	CASSERGEGPQDEQYF